Presented here are 21 T cell receptor beta chains from one specimen sequenced in a study of T-cell reconstitution after alpha-beta-depleted transplantation in children. Unique molecular identifiers were used in preparing the TCRbeta library. TCRdb reprocessed the PCR reads via MiXCR and lists one record per CDR3 protein. In the table there are some 640,000 distinct CDR3 sequences, roughly 15% of which are singletons. Specimen: PBMCs from the stem cell graft donor, collected from the stem cell graft. The receptors were sampled from a human donor who donated a stem cell graft to a child with acute myeloid leukemia.

Many counts were recorded for this clonotype. The rearrangement links TRBV20-1 to TRBJ1-2, with D perhaps TRBD1 (5 bases). V lost 0 bases, J lost 4 bases, and 12 bases lay in between. This CDR3 spans 14 amino acids. Germline loops: CDR1 DFQATT, CDR2 SNEGSKA (reference sequence). Here the CDR3 reads CSARDGQGVYGYTF. The CDR3 DNA is TGCAGTGCTAGAGATGGTCAGGGTGTCTATGGCTACACCTTC.

This clonotype was counted at least ten times. This chain joins TRBV4-3 and TRBJ2-7; TRBD2 aligns across 7 bases. CDR3 length equals 15 residues. The junction had 4 bases not matched to a gene; V was cut back by 0 bases and J by 2 bases. In germline, CDR1 is LGHNA, CDR2 YSLEER. Here the CDR3 DNA reads TGCGCCAGCAGCCAAGATCAAGGACTAGCCTACGAGCAGTACTTC. As protein: CASSQDQGLAYEQYF.

The chain's CDR3 is CAWSGSDTQYF. The CDR3 coding sequence is TGTGCCTGGAGTGGATCAGATACGCAGTATTTT. The rearrangement uses TRBV30 and TRBJ2-3; D gene unclear. Looked up from germline, CDR1 is GTSNPN and CDR2 is SVGIG (reference sequence). V lost 1 base and J lost 4, with 3 bases in between. CDR3 length equals 11 residues.

This rearrangement joins TRBV5-1 to TRBJ1-1; D is undetermined. This CDR3 is 15 amino acids long. V was cut by 4 bases and J by 1 base, with 14 bases left in between. CDR1 and CDR2 from the germline V gene are SGHRS and YFSETQ. In DNA form, the CDR3 reads TGCGCCAGCAGCCCCGAGGACCCATCGAACACTGAAGCTTTCTTT. This codes for CASSPEDPSNTEAFF.

A note on this clonotype: Since a much larger clone is just one base distant, this may be a read error. The rearrangement joins TRBV20-1 to TRBJ2-7; 9 bases agree with TRBD1. CDR1 is DFQATT, CDR2 SNEGSKA, per germline (reference sequence). The V and J ends lost 6 bases and 3 bases, in that order; junction bases with no gene match: 9. This CDR3 is built from 14 residues. The CDR3, as DNA: TGCAGTGCCACAACCGGGACAGGGAGCTACGAGCAGTACTTC. This translates into CSATTGTGSYEQYF.

In its sample, this clonotype was seen many times. The chain carries TRBV6-1 and TRBJ2-4; D not certain. This CDR3 is built from 17 residues. CDR1 is MNHNS and CDR2 is SASEGT in the germline V gene. V lost 4 bases and J 0 bases, leaving 16 bases between the germline ends. The CDR3 DNA reads TGTGCCAGCAGTGGACACACGATAAATACAGCCAAAAACATTCAGTACTTC. It yields the protein CASSGHTINTAKNIQYF.

In its sample, this clonotype was seen many times. The rearrangement uses TRBV29-1 and TRBJ2-7; possibly TRBD1 for D (6 bases). The V gene's germline CDR1 is SQVTM and CDR2 ANQGSEA. The CDR3 length is 11 residues. V was shortened by 7 bases and J by 6 bases, with 13 bases between the two germline ends. The CDR3 region is CSAPRGFEQYV. In DNA form, the CDR3 reads TGCAGCGCGCCCAGGGGCTTCGAGCAGTACGTC.

This clonotype was seen a handful of times. The rearrangement uses TRBV6-5 and TRBJ1-4; D not resolved. The CDR3 totals 15 residues. CDR1 and CDR2 (germline): MNHEY, SVGAGI. V lost 0 bases to trimming and J lost 2 bases, with 7 bases between them. For the CDR3, the DNA is TGTGCCAGCAGTTACTCCAGAGGGACTAATGAAAAACTGTTTTTT. Residues: CASSYSRGTNEKLFF.

The chain uses TRBV7-7 and TRBJ2-5, with D unclear. Germline loops: CDR1 SSHAT, CDR2 FNYEAQ (reference sequence). V lost 8 bases and J 4 bases, leaving 20 bases between the germline ends. The length of the CDR3 is 15 residues. DNA of the CDR3: TGTGCCAGCGGCCCCCCTTCTGGGAATGGAGAGACCCAGTACTTC. Translated, it gives CASGPPSGNGETQYF.

This clonotype showed up many times. The chain joins TRBV7-9 to TRBJ1-2, with unresolved D. V lost 0 bases to trimming and J lost 4 bases, with 3 bases between them. The CDR3 loop spans 12 amino acids. Looked up from germline, CDR1 is SEHNR and CDR2 is FQNEAQ (reference sequence). The CDR3 DNA reads TGTGCCAGCAGCTTAGCTGTCTATGGCTACACCTTC. The encoded protein is CASSLAVYGYTF.

The J gene is TRBJ1-5, the V gene TRBV6-1; D might be TRBD1 (5 bases). The CDR3 sequence is 13 residues long. The V gene lost 5 bases and the J gene lost 15 bases, with 20 bases spanning the gap. Germline CDR1 is MNHNS and CDR2 is SASEGT. Here the CDR3 DNA reads TGTGCCAGCAGTCCCCAGGGTCCGGAACCACTGCATTTT. Its protein product is CASSPQGPEPLHF.

This sequence joins TRBV7-9 and TRBJ2-4; 12 bases are a match to TRBD1. There are 16 residues in the CDR3. V shed 5 bases, J shed 8 bases, and the junction held 10 bases outside the gene matches. In germline, CDR1 is SEHNR, CDR2 FQNEAQ (reference sequence). CDR3 sequence (DNA): TGTGCCAGCAGCGCGGGACAGGGGGCGATGGTGGACATTCAGTACTTC. Residues: CASSAGQGAMVDIQYF.

This clonotype was picked up a small number of times. The chain links TRBV29-1 to TRBJ2-7; TRBD2 might be the D (5 bases). V was pared by 0 bases and J by 2 bases, with 23 bases between. The V gene's germline CDR1 is SQVTM and CDR2 ANQGSEA. CDR3 length equals 18 residues. The DNA of the CDR3 is TGCAGCGTTGAAGATGAAGACCGGGGTTCTAGCCTAACCTACGAGCAGTACTTC. Translating gives CSVEDEDRGSSLTYEQYF.

This clonotype has at least ten counts. The genes are TRBV4-3 and TRBJ1-4; D gene ambiguous. V shed 0 bases and J shed 3 bases, with 8 bases lying between them. This CDR3 region has 15 residues. CDR1 LGHNA and CDR2 YSLEER come from the germline V gene. The DNA for the CDR3 is TGCGCCAGCAGCCAAGAAAGGGTACCTAATGAAAAACTGTTTTTT. Its translation: CASSQERVPNEKLFF.

This clonotype was picked up many times. This sequence joins TRBV28 and TRBJ2-1, with D uncertain. Germline lookup yields CDR1 MDHEN and CDR2 SYDVKM. The V end was cut by 10 bases, the J end by 2 bases, with 12 bases between. The CDR3 contains 13 residues. Here the CDR3 reads CATLRAPYNEQFF. The CDR3 DNA reads TGTGCCACCTTAAGGGCCCCCTACAATGAGCAGTTCTTC.

This clonotype was seen repeatedly, ten times or more. The CDR3 spells CSAKGGHQNTEAFF. The CDR3 region has the DNA TGCAGTGCTAAGGGAGGACACCAGAACACTGAAGCTTTCTTT. The chain employs TRBV20-1 and TRBJ1-1, with a tentative D call TRBD1 (5 bases). V lost 4 bases to trimming and J lost 1 base, with 13 bases between them. The CDR3 consists of 14 residues. Germline V gene lookup returns CDR1 DFQATT and CDR2 SNEGSKA (reference sequence).

A few counts support this clonotype. This rearrangement joins TRBV7-9 to TRBJ2-3; D possibly corresponds to TRBD2 (5 bases). The ends were cut back, 5 bases at V and 2 bases at J, with 11 bases in the middle. CDR3 length: 14 residues. CDR1 SEHNR and CDR2 FQNEAQ come from the germline V gene (reference sequence). The DNA for the CDR3 is TGTGCCAGCAGCCCCCCGAGGGTCACAGATACGCAGTATTTT. Residues: CASSPPRVTDTQYF.

The table lists this clonotype with a few counts. The chain uses TRBV12-3 or TRBV12-4 and TRBJ2-2, with D unresolved. Trimming took 1 base from V and 3 from J, leaving 9 bases between them. CDR3 length: 15 amino acids. CDR3: CASSLGHAYTGELFF. DNA of the CDR3: TGTGCCAGCAGTTTAGGGCACGCCTACACCGGGGAGCTGTTTTTT.

This clonotype was detected a few times. The chain is built from TRBV29-1 and TRBJ2-2, with no clear D. Per germline, CDR1 SQVTM and CDR2 ANQGSEA. The CDR3 is 13 amino acids. Trimming removed 5 bases from V and 2 bases from J, with 9 bases in between. CDR3: CSVKNLNTGELFF. The CDR3 DNA is TGCAGCGTTAAGAATTTAAACACCGGGGAGCTGTTTTTT.

This clonotype was observed a few times. The chain carries TRBV12-3 or TRBV12-4 and TRBJ2-1, with TRBD1 as a possible D gene (6 bases). The ends were cut back, 5 bases at V and 1 base at J, with 18 bases in the middle. The CDR3 extends over 17 amino acids. The CDR3 loop is CASSHEFDRTSYNEQFF. CDR3 bases: TGTGCCAGCAGTCACGAATTCGACAGGACTTCCTACAATGAGCAGTTCTTC.

This clonotype was counted between two and nine times. This rearrangement joins TRBV6-1 to TRBJ1-1, with D perhaps matching TRBD1 (6 bases). The V end lost 2 bases, the J end lost 8 bases, and 6 bases lay between the germline ends. Germline CDR1 is MNHNS and CDR2 is SASEGT. CDR3 length: 11 amino acids. This CDR3 is CASSETGEAFF. CDR3 in DNA: TGTGCCAGCAGTGAAACAGGGGAAGCTTTCTTT.